This T cell receptor (beta chain) was identified in a study of beta chain features in type 1 diabetes. Background on the study: In age, gender and cell yields, patients were similar to healthy donors.

The CDR3 length is 17 residues. With 0 bases clipped from V and 7 bases from J, the junction kept 11 bases outside the gene matches. From germline, CDR1 is LGHNA and CDR2 YSLEER. As every portion of the isolated RNA was reverse transcribed, the sequencing read expressed TCRB transcripts. Sequenced naive, central memory and regulatory T cell samples produced an average of about 3.7 million reads. The assay was immunoSEQ multiplex PCR, and TCRdb's table has in-frame clones only and misses some. The data show 130,000 or so clones, nearly 9.5% seen once. Regarding this clone: Different DNA sequences within this sample yield the same CDR3.

The sequence derives from a man between 18 and 29 years old in good health. The rearrangement joins TRBV4-3 to TRBJ2-1, with 8 bases identical to TRBD2. The sample was central memory CD4+ T cells from blood. CDR3 amino acids: CASSQDPPRGGRNEQFF. Written as DNA, the CDR3 is TGCGCCAGCAGCCAAGATCCCCCCCGGGGGGGCAGGAATGAGCAGTTCTTC.